What follows are 30 T cell receptor beta chains derived from one specimen sequenced in a study of T-cell reconstitution after alpha-beta-depleted transplantation in children. A TCRbeta library incorporating unique molecular identifiers was prepared. TCRdb used MiXCR to reprocess the PCR reads, holding one entry per CDR3 protein. There are about 440,000 distinct CDR3 sequences in the sample; around two fifths occur only once, and 27% lies in the top ten. The starting material was PBMCs, obtained before TCRalphabeta/CD19-depleted stem cell transplant. Receptors originate from a girl aged 2-10 years with aplastic anemia, due to receive a stem cell transplant.

In its sample, this clonotype was seen many times. The CDR3 reads CASSYLPGPPGNEQFF. The CDR3 DNA is TGTGCCAGCAGTTACTTGCCGGGTCCCCCAGGGAATGAGCAGTTCTTC. This rearrangement joins TRBV6-5 to TRBJ2-1, with D perhaps matching TRBD1 (5 bases). V was trimmed by 1 base and J by 7 bases, leaving 17 bases between them. This CDR3 is built from 16 residues. Germline V gene data show CDR1 as MNHEY and CDR2 as SVGAGI.

This clonotype occurred many times. The J gene is TRBJ1-1, the V gene TRBV5-6; D is unresolved. Germline loops: CDR1 SGHDT, CDR2 YYEEEE. The V gene lost 1 base and the J gene lost 3 bases, with 13 bases spanning the gap. The CDR3 length is 15 residues. The CDR3 loop is CASSLRRSLHTEAFF. CDR3 coding DNA: TGTGCCAGCAGCTTGCGACGATCCCTTCACACTGAAGCTTTCTTT.

This chain connects TRBV9 to TRBJ2-7; the D call may be TRBD1 or TRBD2 (5 bases each). The V end lost 4 bases, the J end lost 6 bases, and 14 bases lay between the germline ends. The CDR3 consists of 13 residues. CDR1 and CDR2 from the germline V gene are SGDLS and YYNGEE. CDR3 sequence (DNA): TGTGCCAGCAGCCCGAGAGGGGAGCGCGAGCAGTACTTC. Protein product: CASSPRGEREQYF.

V gene TRBV5-4 combines with J gene TRBJ2-2, with D possibly TRBD1 on 6 matching bases. The CDR3 loop spans 16 amino acids. V was trimmed by 0 bases and J by 0 bases, leaving 9 bases between them. CDR1 and CDR2 from the germline V gene are SGHNT and YYREEE (reference sequence). The CDR3 DNA reads as TGTGCCAGCAGCTTGGGGGGACATCCGAACACCGGGGAGCTGTTTTTT. Translating gives CASSLGGHPNTGELFF.

This chain uses TRBV14 with TRBJ2-7; D could derive from TRBD1 or TRBD2 (5 bases each). The germline V gene has CDR1 SGHDN and CDR2 FVKESK. The CDR3 is made up of 13 amino acids. V was trimmed by 0 bases and J by 4 bases, leaving 7 bases between them. CDR3 amino acids: CASSQDWGYEQYF. The CDR3 DNA reads as TGTGCCAGCAGCCAAGATTGGGGGTACGAGCAGTACTTC.

The chain has TRBV20-1 and TRBJ2-7, with 7 bases fitting TRBD2. This CDR3 has 15 amino acids. CDR1 and CDR2 from the germline V gene are DFQATT and SNEGSKA (reference sequence). Trimming cost V 3 bases and J 3 bases; bases outside gene matches: 11. Here the CDR3 reads CSASVRGDLRYEQYF. The CDR3 DNA reads TGCAGTGCTAGTGTTCGGGGGGACCTTCGCTACGAGCAGTACTTC.

In this sample, this clonotype turned up once. The V gene is TRBV4-1, the J gene TRBJ2-7; 8 nucleotides line up with TRBD2. The CDR3 covers 15 residues. The V segment lost 3 bases and the J segment 6 bases; nucleotides outside the gene matches: 10. The germline CDR1 and CDR2 sequences are MGHRA and YSYEKL. CDR3 residues: CASSHETATSAEQYF. The DNA for the CDR3 is TGCGCCAGCAGCCACGAAACCGCGACTAGCGCCGAGCAGTACTTC.

J is TRBJ1-3 and V is TRBV29-1, with D uncertain. Germline V CDR1 and CDR2: SQVTM, ANQGSEA. V was pared by 7 bases and J by 0 bases, with 10 bases between. The CDR3 spans 13 residues. Written as DNA, the CDR3 is TGCAGCGCCCTACTGGACTCTGGAAACACCATATATTTT. It specifies CSALLDSGNTIYF.

The gene calls are TRBV4-1 and TRBJ2-3, with D unresolved. Trimming removed 0 bases from V and 3 bases from J, with 10 bases in between. This CDR3 contains 15 residues. The germline V gene has CDR1 MGHRA and CDR2 YSYEKL. CDR3 in amino acids: CASSQDRARTDTQYF. The CDR3 nucleotides are TGCGCCAGCAGCCAAGATCGGGCGAGGACAGATACGCAGTATTTT.

The chain joins TRBV18 to TRBJ2-2; D remains unclear. Germline CDR1 KGHSH, CDR2 LQKENI. Trimming took off 1 base at V and 2 bases at J, with 11 bases between the two ends. This CDR3 spans 16 amino acids. The CDR3 region is CASSPRRKLNTGELFF. CDR3 sequence (DNA): TGTGCCAGCTCACCACGGCGGAAACTAAACACCGGGGAGCTGTTTTTT.

The chain couples TRBV7-8 to TRBJ2-7; D assignment may be TRBD1 or TRBD2 (6 bases each). CDR3 length: 12 residues. Germline lookup yields CDR1 SGHVS and CDR2 FQNEAQ. Trimming removed 2 bases from V and 6 bases from J, with 8 bases in between. The CDR3 is CASSLKGGEQYF. DNA for the CDR3: TGTGCCAGCAGCTTAAAGGGGGGCGAGCAGTACTTC.

V is TRBV3-1 and J is TRBJ2-5, with a possible D match to TRBD1 (5 bases). CDR1 and CDR2 (germline): LGHDT, YNNKEL (reference sequence). The germline V and J ends were trimmed by 7 bases and 1 base, with 16 bases remaining between them. The CDR3 length is 15 residues. CDR3 bases: TGTGCCAGCACTCCAGGGATAGCCGCCCAAGAGACCCAGTACTTC. Its protein product is CASTPGIAAQETQYF.

This clonotype turned up a few times. The chain employs TRBV29-1 and TRBJ2-2; D is undetermined. Trimming pared 5 bases from V and 0 bases from J, leaving 10 bases between. Germline CDR1 SQVTM, CDR2 ANQGSEA. The CDR3 runs 14 residues. The CDR3 DNA sequence: TGCAGCGTTTCGCCCACAGCGAACACCGGGGAGCTGTTTTTT. This codes for CSVSPTANTGELFF.

V and J are TRBV29-1 and TRBJ2-2, with TRBD2 matching 11 bases. The CDR3 loop spans 14 amino acids. Per the germline V gene, CDR1 is SQVTM and CDR2 is ANQGSEA. Trimming removed 6 bases from V and 4 bases from J; junction bases left unmatched: 4. This chain's CDR3 is CSVSLAGVTGELFF. The CDR3 coding sequence is TGCAGCGTGTCACTAGCGGGAGTCACCGGGGAGCTGTTTTTT.

The chain links TRBV20-1 to TRBJ2-7; D not resolved. Trimming stripped 0 bases from V and 2 bases from J, with 8 bases between. Germline loops: CDR1 DFQATT, CDR2 SNEGSKA (reference sequence). The CDR3 has 13 amino acids. The CDR3 reads CSAREWYAYEQYF. For the CDR3, the DNA is TGCAGTGCTAGAGAGTGGTACGCCTACGAGCAGTACTTC.

This clonotype has at least ten counts. The V call is TRBV5-1, the J call TRBJ2-5; D might be TRBD1 (5 bases). V lost 0 bases and J lost 1, with 10 bases in between. Germline CDR1 reads SGHRS; CDR2 reads YFSETQ. The CDR3 loop spans 15 amino acids. The CDR3 loop is CASSLGTTVQETQYF. The CDR3 region has the DNA TGCGCCAGCAGCTTGGGAACGACAGTCCAAGAGACCCAGTACTTC.

The chain is built from TRBV28 and TRBJ2-2; possibly TRBD1 or TRBD2 for D (5 bases each). There are 16 residues in the CDR3. Trimming took off 2 bases at V and 6 bases at J, with 16 bases between the two ends. CDR1 is MDHEN and CDR2 is SYDVKM in the germline V gene. CDR3 protein: CASSLSGVGRSGELFF. The CDR3 nucleotides are TGTGCCAGCAGTTTAAGTGGGGTGGGACGGTCCGGGGAGCTGTTTTTT.

This clonotype was counted at least ten times. This sequence joins TRBV29-1 and TRBJ2-1, with D maybe TRBD2 (5 bases). Trimming stripped 4 bases from V and 7 bases from J, with 11 bases between. This CDR3 has 12 amino acids. The germline gives CDR1 SQVTM, CDR2 ANQGSEA. CDR3 in DNA: TGCAGCGTTGGGTTTTCGGGAAATGAGCAGTTCTTC. Amino acid sequence: CSVGFSGNEQFF.

This chain links TRBV7-2 with TRBJ2-7; 11 bases agree with TRBD1. With V trimmed by 5 bases and J by 3 bases, 6 bases remained unmatched. Germline CDR1 SGHTA, CDR2 FQGNSA. The CDR3 contains 15 residues. CDR3 sequence: CASSVGQGGHYEQYF. CDR3 DNA: TGTGCCAGCAGCGTGGGACAGGGGGGGCACTACGAGCAGTACTTC.

This clonotype was detected many times. The rearrangement joins TRBV5-1 to TRBJ1-4, with D hard to call. Trimming removed 4 bases from V and 0 bases from J, with 13 bases in between. The CDR3 is made up of 16 amino acids. Germline V lookup: CDR1 SGHRS, CDR2 YFSETQ. The chain's CDR3 is CASSPPSGATNEKLFF. CDR3 sequence (DNA): TGCGCCAGCAGCCCCCCTTCAGGCGCAACTAATGAAAAACTGTTTTTT.

The chain employs TRBV20-1 and TRBJ2-7, with 7 bases identical to TRBD1. From germline, CDR1 is DFQATT and CDR2 SNEGSKA (reference sequence). With V trimmed by 3 bases and J by 2 bases, 7 bases remained unmatched. The CDR3 has 14 amino acids. The CDR3, as DNA: TGCAGTGCTAGGTTGACAGGGAGTACCTACGAGCAGTACTTC. It translates to CSARLTGSTYEQYF.

The chain employs TRBV11-3 and TRBJ2-1, with D possibly called TRBD1 or TRBD2 (6 bases each). The CDR3 runs 14 residues. Germline lookup yields CDR1 SGHNT and CDR2 YENEEA. The germline V and J ends were trimmed by 6 bases and 9 bases, with 18 bases remaining between them. CDR3 DNA: TGTGCCAGCAGAGGGGGAGGACCCAATACTGAGCAGTTCTTC. It codes for CASRGGGPNTEQFF.

A single count supports this clonotype. The chain combines TRBV5-1 with TRBJ2-3; no clear D gene. Trimming left V 0 bases short and J 2 bases short, with 7 bases between. Per the germline V gene, CDR1 is SGHRS and CDR2 is YFSETQ. The CDR3 has 14 amino acids. The CDR3 region has the DNA TGCGCCAGCAGCTTGGGTTGGGACACAGATACGCAGTATTTT. Its translation is CASSLGWDTDTQYF.

This clonotype was observed a few times. This chain uses TRBV28 with TRBJ2-1; no definite D call. Trimming took 4 bases from V and 1 from J, leaving 11 bases between them. Germline CDR1 is MDHEN and CDR2 is SYDVKM. The CDR3 covers 15 residues. CDR3 sequence reads: CASSSPARSYNEQFF. The DNA of the CDR3 is TGTGCCAGCAGTTCCCCAGCCCGATCCTACAATGAGCAGTTCTTC.

This clonotype was counted at least ten times. This chain uses TRBV21-1 with TRBJ2-5; the D call in the table, TRBD2, was not verified against the DNA. TRBV21-1 is listed as a pseudogene. There are 16 residues in the CDR3. CDR3 DNA sequence: TGTGCCAGCAGCAAATTTGAGCTAGCAGTCCAAGAGACCCAGTACTTC. Its translation is CASSKFELAVQETQYF.

The chain has TRBV28 and TRBJ2-7; 9 nucleotides line up with TRBD2. The CDR3 length is 15 residues. The germline V gene encodes CDR1 MDHEN and CDR2 SYDVKM. Losses at the gene ends were 5 bases for V and 0 bases for J; bases not matched to a gene: 5. The CDR3 bases are TGTGCCAGCAGTCCCAGCGGGGGGCTCTCCTACGAGCAGTACTTC. Its protein product is CASSPSGGLSYEQYF.

The V and J genes are TRBV6-2 or TRBV6-3 and TRBJ2-7; a possible D gene is TRBD1 (6 bases). Germline V CDR1 and CDR2: MNHEY, SVGEGT. V was trimmed by 10 bases and J by 1 base, leaving 20 bases between them. There are 15 residues in the CDR3. The CDR3 sequence is CATLPLGGQSYEQYF. CDR3 sequence (DNA): TGTGCCACCCTTCCCCTCGGTGGACAGTCCTACGAGCAGTACTTC.

The gene calls are TRBV24-1 and TRBJ1-6, with unresolved D. The CDR3 consists of 15 residues. Germline CDR1 and CDR2: KGHDR and SFDVKD. V gave up 0 bases and J gave up 5 bases, with 7 bases separating them. The CDR3, as DNA: TGTGCCACCAGTGATTTGTATGCGGATAATTCACCCCTCCACTTT. Protein product: CATSDLYADNSPLHF.

The chain has TRBV7-6 and TRBJ2-3; 10 nucleotides agree with TRBD2. The CDR3 runs to 15 residues. Germline lookup yields CDR1 SGHVS and CDR2 FNYEAQ. J gave up 4 bases and V 3 bases, and 4 bases lay outside the gene matches. CDR3 region: CASSLSGGAADTQYF. The DNA of the CDR3 is TGTGCCAGCAGCTTGAGCGGGGGGGCGGCAGATACGCAGTATTTT.

The rearrangement joins TRBV5-1 to TRBJ2-1, with a tentative D call TRBD2 (6 bases). Germline assignment: CDR1 SGHRS and CDR2 YFSETQ. The CDR3 has 15 amino acids. V was shortened by 4 bases and J by 2 bases, with 13 bases between the two germline ends. DNA for the CDR3: TGCGCCAGCAGCCCGACCCCGGGGGCCTACAATGAGCAGTTCTTC. Translation gives CASSPTPGAYNEQFF.